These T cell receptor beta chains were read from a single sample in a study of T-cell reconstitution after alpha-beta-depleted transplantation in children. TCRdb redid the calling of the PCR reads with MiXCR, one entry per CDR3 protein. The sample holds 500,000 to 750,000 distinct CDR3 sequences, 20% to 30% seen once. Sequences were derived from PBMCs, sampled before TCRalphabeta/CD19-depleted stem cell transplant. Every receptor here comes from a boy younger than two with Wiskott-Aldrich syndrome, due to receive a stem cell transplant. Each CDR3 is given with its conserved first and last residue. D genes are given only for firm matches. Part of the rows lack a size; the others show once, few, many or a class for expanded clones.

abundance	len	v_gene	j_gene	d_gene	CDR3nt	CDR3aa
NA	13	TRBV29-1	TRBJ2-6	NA	TGCAGCGTTGACGTCTCTGGGGCCAACGTCCTGACTTTC	CSVDVSGANVLTF
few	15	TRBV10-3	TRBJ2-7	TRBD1	TGTGCCATCAGTGAGGCCCGGGACAGGGGAGCCGAGCAGTACTTC	CAISEARDRGAEQYF
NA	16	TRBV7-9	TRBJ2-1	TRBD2	TGTGCCAGCAGTCGGTTAGCGGGAGATGGGAGCAATGAGCAGTTCTTC	CASSRLAGDGSNEQFF
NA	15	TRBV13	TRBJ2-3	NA	TGTGCCAGCAGCCCGACACGGCTGTACACAGATACGCAGTATTTT	CASSPTRLYTDTQYF
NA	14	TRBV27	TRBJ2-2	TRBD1	TGTGCCTCCACGGGGGACAGGGAGCACGGGGAGCTGTTTTTT	CASTGDREHGELFF
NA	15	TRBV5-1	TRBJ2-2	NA	TGCGCCAGCAGCGTGGGACCGATATCCACCGGGGAGCTGTTTTTT	CASSVGPISTGELFF
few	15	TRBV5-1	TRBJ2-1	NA	TGCGCCAGCAGCTTGGAGCCGAAGGCCTACAATGAGCAGTTCTTC	CASSLEPKAYNEQFF
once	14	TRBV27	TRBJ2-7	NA	TGTGCCAGCAGTTTCAACAGGGAGGCCAACGAGCAGTACTTC	CASSFNREANEQYF
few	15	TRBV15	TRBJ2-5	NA	TGTGCCACCAGCACCTTAGGACAGGGAGGGGAGACCCAGTACTTC	CATSTLGQGGETQYF
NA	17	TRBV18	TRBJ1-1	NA	TGTGCCAGCTCACCACGGCAGGGGCTCGGTGATAACACTGAAGCTTTCTTT	CASSPRQGLGDNTEAFF
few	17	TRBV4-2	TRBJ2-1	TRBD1	TGTGCCAGCAGCCAGGCCATACAGGGGCTGGGATACAATGAGCAGTTCTTC	CASSQAIQGLGYNEQFF
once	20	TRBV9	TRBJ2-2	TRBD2	TGTGCCAGCAGCCCAACCTCCCTGACTAGCGGGATTATCCGTCCCGGGGAGCTGTTTTTT	CASSPTSLTSGIIRPGELFF
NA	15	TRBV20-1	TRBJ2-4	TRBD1	TGCAGTGCCCAGGGGACAGGTACAGCCAAAAACATTCAGTACTTC	CSAQGTGTAKNIQYF
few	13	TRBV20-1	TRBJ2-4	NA	TGCAGTGCTTCGGTCGAGAACTTCGCCATTCAGTACTTC	CSASVENFAIQYF
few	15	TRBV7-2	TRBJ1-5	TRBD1	TGTGCCAGCAGCTGGACAGGGGGCCCAAATCAGCCCCAGCATTTT	CASSWTGGPNQPQHF
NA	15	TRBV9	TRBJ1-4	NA	TGTGCCAGCAGCGTAGGAGGTAAAGGCGGGGAAAAACTGTTTTTT	CASSVGGKGGEKLFF
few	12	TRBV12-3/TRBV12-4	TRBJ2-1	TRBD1	TGTGCCAGCAGCGACAGGGTCAATGAGCAGTTCTTC	CASSDRVNEQFF
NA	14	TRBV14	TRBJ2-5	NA	TGTGCCAGCAGCCCCGGACCAATTGGCGGGACCCAGTACTTC	CASSPGPIGGTQYF
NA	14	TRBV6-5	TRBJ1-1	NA	TGTGCCAGCAGTTACTCATCCGGGTCCACTGAAGCTTTCTTT	CASSYSSGSTEAFF
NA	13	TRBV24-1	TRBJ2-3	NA	TGTGCCACCAGTGTTGGCGGCACAGATACGCAGTATTTT	CATSVGGTDTQYF
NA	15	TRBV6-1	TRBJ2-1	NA	TGTGCCAGCAGTGGGAGCGGAGCCCTACCAAATGAGCAGTTCTTC	CASSGSGALPNEQFF
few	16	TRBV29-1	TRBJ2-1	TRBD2	TGCAGCGTTGAAGTCGGGAGGGGCAATTCCTACAATGAGCAGTTCTTC	CSVEVGRGNSYNEQFF
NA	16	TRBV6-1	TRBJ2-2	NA	TGTGCCAGCGTGTGGCCAGTCCTCGCTAACACCGGGGAGCTGTTTTTT	CASVWPVLANTGELFF
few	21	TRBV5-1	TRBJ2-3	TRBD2	TGCGCCAGCAGCCTCATTCCTCCCATCGGCTTAACTAGCGGGACGTCCGATACGCAGTATTTT	CASSLIPPIGLTSGTSDTQYF
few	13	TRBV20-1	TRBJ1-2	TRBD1	TGCAGTTCCCTAGGGGGCGGGGGAAATGGCTACACCTTC	CSSLGGGGNGYTF
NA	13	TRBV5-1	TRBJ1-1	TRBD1	TGCGCCAGCGAGGGACAGGGAAACACTGAAGCTTTCTTT	CASEGQGNTEAFF
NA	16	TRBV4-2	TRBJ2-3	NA	TGTGCCAGCAGCCCCGGACCGGCAGGGCACACAGATACGCAGTATTTT	CASSPGPAGHTDTQYF
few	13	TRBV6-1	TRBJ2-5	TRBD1	TGTGCCAGCAGTGGGACAGGGAAAGAGACCCAGTACTTC	CASSGTGKETQYF
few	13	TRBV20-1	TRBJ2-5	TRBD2	TGCAGTGCTTACGGGGGGTTCCAAGAGACCCAGTACTTC	CSAYGGFQETQYF
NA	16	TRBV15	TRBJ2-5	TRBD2	TGTGCCACCAGCAGAGTGCTAGCGGGGGGAGGAGAGACCCAGTACTTC	CATSRVLAGGGETQYF
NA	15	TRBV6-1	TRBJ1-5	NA	TGTGCCAGCAGCCCTACAGGAATCCGCAATCAGCCCCAGCATTTT	CASSPTGIRNQPQHF
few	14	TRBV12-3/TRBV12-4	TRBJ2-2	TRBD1	TGTGCCAGCAGGACAGGGATGGTTACGGGGGAGCTGTTTTTT	CASRTGMVTGELFF
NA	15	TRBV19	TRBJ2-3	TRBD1	TGTGCCAGTAGTATTGGTGACAGGGTAACCGATACGCAGTATTTT	CASSIGDRVTDTQYF
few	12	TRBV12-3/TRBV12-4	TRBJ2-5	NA	TGTGCCAGCAGTCCCGGGCGAGGGACCCAGTACTTC	CASSPGRGTQYF
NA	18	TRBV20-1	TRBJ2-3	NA	TGCAGTGCTAGAGCCCCTTCTGGAAATGTCGACCTAACAGATACGCAGTATTTT	CSARAPSGNVDLTDTQYF
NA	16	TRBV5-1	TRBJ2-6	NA	TGCGCCAGCAGAGAATTAGGGGGTGCGGGGGCCAACGTCCTGACTTTC	CASRELGGAGANVLTF
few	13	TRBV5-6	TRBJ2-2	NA	TGTGCCAGCAGCCTACCCCTTGGCGGGGAGCTGTTTTTT	CASSLPLGGELFF
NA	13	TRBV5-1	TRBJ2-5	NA	TGCGCCAGCAGCCACAAGTACCAAGAGACCCAGTACTTC	CASSHKYQETQYF
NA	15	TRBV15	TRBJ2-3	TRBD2	TGTGCCACCAGCAGAGGCGGGAGTCGCACAGATACGCAGTATTTT	CATSRGGSRTDTQYF
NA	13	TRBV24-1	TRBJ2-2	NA	TGTGCCACCAGGCGACCGCACACCGGGGAGCTGTTTTTT	CATRRPHTGELFF
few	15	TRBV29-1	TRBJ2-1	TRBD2	TGCAGCGTCCTAGCGGGAGTTCGGTTTAGGAATGAGCAGTTCTTC	CSVLAGVRFRNEQFF
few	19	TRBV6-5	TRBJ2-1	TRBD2	TGTGCCAGCAGTTACGGGAGGCTAGCGGGAGTAAGAGGCTACAATGAGCAGTTCTTC	CASSYGRLAGVRGYNEQFF
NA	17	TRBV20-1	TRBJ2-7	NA	TGCAGTGCTAGAACTCGGACGGAGGGGCAGGATCCCTACGAGCAGTACTTC	CSARTRTEGQDPYEQYF
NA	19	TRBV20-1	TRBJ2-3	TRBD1	TGCAGTGCTACCCCAGGAACCGGGACAGGGGGCTCTTTCACAGATACGCAGTATTTT	CSATPGTGTGGSFTDTQYF
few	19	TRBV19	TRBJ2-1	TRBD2	TGTGCCAGTAGTAGAGCTAGCGGAGGGGTGCTTGGCAGCTACAATGAGCAGTTCTTC	CASSRASGGVLGSYNEQFF
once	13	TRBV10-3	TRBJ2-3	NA	TGTGCCATCGAGTCTGAAAGCACAGATACGCAGTATTTT	CAIESESTDTQYF
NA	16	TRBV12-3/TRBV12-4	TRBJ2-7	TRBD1	TGTGCCAGCACAACGGGACAGGGGCGGGTGGGCTACGAGCAGTACTTC	CASTTGQGRVGYEQYF
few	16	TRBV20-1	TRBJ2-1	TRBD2	TGCAGTGCTAGGGCGATTAGCGGGAGCTCCTACAATGAGCAGTTCTTC	CSARAISGSSYNEQFF
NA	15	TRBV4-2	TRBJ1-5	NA	TGTGCCAGCAGCCAAGATCGTTTCGGCAATCAGCCCCAGCATTTT	CASSQDRFGNQPQHF
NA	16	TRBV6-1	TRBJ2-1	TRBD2	TGTGCCAGCAGTCGAACTAGCGGGAGTGGCTTACATGAGCAGTTCTTC	CASSRTSGSGLHEQFF
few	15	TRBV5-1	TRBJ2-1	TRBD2	TGCGCCAGCAGCTTGACTAGCGGGAGGGCCGATGAGCAGTTCTTC	CASSLTSGRADEQFF
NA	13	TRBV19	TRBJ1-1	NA	TGTGCCAGTAGTACGGACAGGAACACTGAAGCTTTCTTT	CASSTDRNTEAFF
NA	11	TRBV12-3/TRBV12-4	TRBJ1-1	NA	TGTGCCAGCAGTTTGACGAGCGGGGGATATTTT	CASSLTSGGYF
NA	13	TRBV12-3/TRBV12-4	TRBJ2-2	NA	TGTGCCAGCAGTTTAAAGTTTCGCGGGGAGCTGTTTTTT	CASSLKFRGELFF
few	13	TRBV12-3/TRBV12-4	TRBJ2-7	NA	TGTGCCAGCAGTTTTGCGGACTTCTACGAGCAGTACTTC	CASSFADFYEQYF
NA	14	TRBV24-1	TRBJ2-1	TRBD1	TGTGCCACCAGTGGCTTGGACAGGGCAAATGAGCAGTTCTTC	CATSGLDRANEQFF